These 20 T cell receptor beta chains share one sample of origin, sequenced in a study of CD8 T cells in Susac syndrome (dated by TCRdb to about 2019). The library came from the immunoSEQ multiplex PCR assay. RNA was extracted using the RNeasy kit, and roughly 0.5 to 1 ug of the RNA was reverse transcribed with random hexamers. TCRdb applied fastp at Q25 and MiXCR to the public reads, then kept only in-frame beta chains. Entries that share a CDR3 protein sequence are merged under the most common genes and DNA. This sample lists 180,000 or so distinct CDR3 sequences; 90% to 95% were detected once. 0.14% of the sample is taken by the ten largest. Specimen: CD4+ T cells from PBMCs. The receptors originated from a human donor in good health.

The gene calls are TRBV29-1 and TRBJ1-3; perhaps TRBD1 as D (5 bases). Trimming removed 8 bases at V and 0 bases at J, with 17 bases between. This CDR3 spans 15 amino acids. Germline assignment: CDR1 SQVTM and CDR2 ANQGSEA. CDR3 amino acids: CSPVGQRDSGNTIYF. The CDR3 DNA reads as TGCAGCCCCGTGGGGCAACGAGACTCTGGAAACACCATATATTTT.

The V gene is TRBV20-1, the J gene TRBJ2-2; 11 nucleotides align to TRBD2. V lost 0 bases to trimming and J lost 6 bases; unmatched junction nucleotides: 9. CDR3 length: 17 amino acids. Germline loops: CDR1 DFQATT, CDR2 SNEGSKA (reference sequence). The CDR3 is CSARDRLAGQVSGELFF. CDR3 DNA: TGCAGTGCTAGAGATCGACTAGCGGGGCAAGTATCCGGGGAGCTGTTTTTT.

This clonotype was observed a handful of times. The V and J genes are TRBV7-6 and TRBJ1-1; D may be TRBD1 (5 bases). From germline, CDR1 is SGHVS and CDR2 FNYEAQ. The CDR3 is made up of 13 amino acids. Trimming removed 3 bases at V and 4 bases at J, with 9 bases between. CDR3 protein: CASSFERGTEAFF. In nucleotides, the CDR3 is TGTGCCAGCAGCTTCGAGAGGGGCACTGAAGCTTTCTTT.

The chain combines TRBV29-1 with TRBJ2-3; 7 bases align to TRBD2. The germline V gene has CDR1 SQVTM and CDR2 ANQGSEA. This CDR3 contains 14 residues. J was trimmed by 1 base and V by 8 bases; bases with no gene match: 9. The CDR3 region has the DNA TGCAGCTCGACGCGGGGGAGTGGCACAGATACGCAGTATTTT. Encoded protein: CSSTRGSGTDTQYF.

The rearrangement joins TRBV30 to TRBJ1-6; possibly TRBD1 for D (5 bases). The V gene's germline CDR1 is GTSNPN and CDR2 SVGIG (reference sequence). V was pared by 4 bases and J by 3 bases, with 10 bases between. The CDR3 is 14 residues long. The CDR3 sequence is CAWNQGFYNSPLHF. The CDR3 bases are TGTGCCTGGAACCAGGGTTTCTATAATTCACCCCTCCACTTT.

The chain carries TRBV14 and TRBJ1-1; D not resolved. Germline-derived CDR1 and CDR2 are SGHDN and FVKESK. The CDR3 consists of 13 residues. Trimming shortened V by 5 bases and J by 3 bases, and 10 bases separated the two germline ends. The CDR3 DNA follows: TGTGCCAGCAGCTTCTCAGGCGACACTGAAGCTTTCTTT. Translation gives CASSFSGDTEAFF.

The J gene is TRBJ1-4, the V gene TRBV27; D might be TRBD1 (5 bases). The CDR3 runs 16 residues. Per germline, CDR1 MNHEY and CDR2 SMNVEV (reference sequence). V lost 4 bases to trimming and J lost 7 bases, with 19 bases between them. The CDR3 region has the DNA TGTGCCAGCAGTTCAAGGAGACAGCGCGGTGTTGAAAAACTGTTTTTT. Encoded protein: CASSSRRQRGVEKLFF.

The rearrangement uses TRBV12-3 or TRBV12-4 and TRBJ2-1; TRBD1 might be the D (6 bases). V lost 8 bases to trimming and J lost 4 bases, with 18 bases between them. The CDR3 is made up of 15 amino acids. The CDR3 sequence: CASWGRPLAYNEQFF. The DNA of the CDR3 is TGTGCCAGCTGGGGGCGCCCGCTGGCGTACAATGAGCAGTTCTTC.

The chain recombines TRBV20-1 with TRBJ1-2; D is possibly TRBD1 (6 bases). CDR1 and CDR2 (germline): DFQATT, SNEGSKA (reference sequence). The V and J ends lost 4 bases and 5 bases respectively, with 17 bases between them. The CDR3 spans 14 residues. CDR3 sequence: CSATEHRVGYGYTF. Here the CDR3 DNA reads TGCAGTGCTACCGAACACAGGGTGGGGTATGGCTACACCTTC.

This chain joins TRBV30 and TRBJ1-1; D not resolved. CDR3 length equals 15 residues. CDR1 and CDR2 from the germline V gene are GTSNPN and SVGIG (reference sequence). V was cut by 3 bases and J by 0 bases, with 14 bases left in between. CDR3 DNA: TGTGCCTGGAGACGGGAGCAGTTGATGAACACTGAAGCTTTCTTT. As protein: CAWRREQLMNTEAFF.

V and J are TRBV29-1 and TRBJ2-5, with 10 positions matching TRBD1. J was trimmed by 2 bases and V by 5 bases; bases with no gene match: 2. The CDR3 loop spans 13 amino acids. Germline CDR1 SQVTM, CDR2 ANQGSEA. The CDR3 is CSVRTGGQETQYF. The CDR3 DNA follows: TGCAGCGTTAGGACAGGGGGTCAAGAGACCCAGTACTTC. Together with reference TRBV29-1 and TRBJ2-5, the CDR3 gives the full variable domain: SAVISQKPSRDICQRGTSLTIQCQVDSQVTMMFWYRQQPGQSLTLIATANQGSEATYESGFVIDKFPISRPNLTFSTLTVSNMSPEDSSIYLCSVRTGGQETQYFGPGTRLLVL.

The chain carries TRBV23-1 and TRBJ1-1; TRBD1 matches at 8 bases. TRBV23-1 is an ORF, and what it does is uncertain. V was pared by 3 bases and J by 1 base, with 13 bases of the junction left unmatched. This CDR3 contains 18 residues. The CDR3 DNA reads TGCGCCAGCAGTCAGCACGGGGACAGGCAAGAGAAGAACACTGAAGCTTTCTTT. Translation: CASSQHGDRQEKNTEAFF.

The rearrangement joins TRBV6-2 or TRBV6-3 to TRBJ2-5; 8 bases match TRBD1. The CDR3 consists of 15 residues. Trimming cost V 2 bases and J 5 bases; bases outside gene matches: 7. CDR1 is MNHEY and CDR2 is SVGEGT in the germline V gene. Here the CDR3 reads CASSYPRTGSETQYF. The CDR3 nucleotides read TGTGCCAGCAGTTACCCTAGGACAGGGAGTGAGACCCAGTACTTC.

The chain has TRBV20-1 and TRBJ1-5; maybe TRBD1 (5 bases). Germline lookup yields CDR1 DFQATT and CDR2 SNEGSKA (reference sequence). Trimming stripped 6 bases from V and 0 bases from J, with 9 bases between. The CDR3 sequence is 13 residues long. The CDR3 sequence: CSARQYSNQPQHF. The CDR3 DNA sequence: TGCAGTGCCCGACAGTATAGCAATCAGCCCCAGCATTTT.

The table lists this clonotype with a count of one. J is TRBJ1-2 and V is TRBV6-6; 10 bases map to TRBD1. This CDR3 has 13 residues. J gave up 8 bases and V 5 bases, and 5 bases lay outside the gene matches. Germline assignment: CDR1 MNHNY and CDR2 SVGAGI (reference sequence). The CDR3 sequence: CASSQTGGYGYTF. DNA of the CDR3: TGTGCCAGCAGTCAGACAGGGGGCTACGGCTACACCTTC.

The V call is TRBV2, the J call TRBJ2-2; perhaps D is TRBD1 or TRBD2 (5 bases each). Looked up from germline, CDR1 is SNHLY and CDR2 is FYNNEI. The ends were cut back, 8 bases at V and 4 bases at J, with 5 bases in the middle. CDR3 size: 11 residues. The CDR3, as DNA: TGTGCCAGCGGGGGCACCGGGGAGCTGTTTTTT. Its protein is CASGGTGELFF.

This rearrangement joins TRBV15 to TRBJ2-5; D is unresolved. Germline V gene sequence: CDR1 LNHNV, CDR2 YYDKDF (reference sequence). The length of the CDR3 is 13 residues. The V gene lost 0 bases and the J gene lost 1 base, with 3 bases spanning the gap. The CDR3 DNA is TGTGCCACCAGCAGAGATTCCCAAGAGACCCAGTACTTC. Translated, it gives CATSRDSQETQYF.

The V call is TRBV30, the J call TRBJ2-3; D may be TRBD2 (6 bases). CDR3 size: 17 residues. Germline V CDR1 and CDR2: GTSNPN, SVGIG (reference sequence). Trimming took off 1 base at V and 4 bases at J, with 21 bases between the two ends. CDR3 in amino acids: CAWSERPGLELADTQYF. CDR3 in DNA: TGTGCCTGGAGTGAGCGACCGGGACTGGAGCTGGCAGATACGCAGTATTTT.

V and J are TRBV30 and TRBJ1-2; D is uncertain. CDR1 and CDR2 from the germline V gene are GTSNPN and SVGIG (reference sequence). The CDR3 sequence is 12 residues long. V lost 0 bases to trimming and J lost 3 bases, with 5 bases between them. The DNA for the CDR3 is TGTGCCTGGAGTGTTGCAGACTATGGCTACACCTTC. Its protein product is CAWSVADYGYTF. Complete variable domain (other parts from reference TRBV30 and TRBJ1-2): SQTIHQWPATLVQPVGSPLSLECTVEGTSNPNLYWYRQAAGRGLQLLFYSVGIGQISSEVPQNLSASRPQDRQFILSSKKLLLSDSGFYLCAWSVADYGYTFGSGTRLTVV.

The chain recombines TRBV7-9 with TRBJ1-5; D call uncertain. CDR1 and CDR2 from the germline V gene are SEHNR and FQNEAQ (reference sequence). CDR3 length equals 14 residues. V was cut by 2 bases and J by 4 bases, with 9 bases left in between. CDR3 DNA: TGTGCCAGCAGCTTAAGTATAGAAAATCAGCCCCAGCATTTT. As protein: CASSLSIENQPQHF.